The rows below give T cell receptor beta chains drawn from one sample of a study of T cell responses to AZD1222 COVID-19 vaccine. Sequenced by immunoSEQ multiplex PCR; TCRdb stores in-frame clones only, minus some. The sample holds about 88,000 clones; roughly 89% are singletons and the top ten take roughly 5.6%. The source material was peripheral blood, sampled on day 0 of MenACWY control vaccination. These receptors were taken from an adult in good health. Both conserved end residues are part of each CDR3. D genes are given only for firm matches. The size entry is marked missing in some rows and otherwise reads once, few, many or a size class.

v_gene: TRBV7-3
j_gene: TRBJ2-5
d_gene: -
abundance: -
CDR3aa: CASSSGAGQETQYF
CDR3nt: TGTGCCAGCAGTAGTGGGGCGGGACAAGAGACCCAGTACTTC

v_gene: TRBV12-3/TRBV12-4
j_gene: TRBJ1-1
d_gene: -
abundance: -
CDR3aa: CASSLGQLIAFF
CDR3nt: TGTGCCAGCAGCTTAGGACAGTTGATAGCTTTCTTT

v_gene: TRBV19
j_gene: TRBJ1-2
d_gene: TRBD1
abundance: once
CDR3aa: CASSLGTGSNYGYTF
CDR3nt: TGTGCCAGTAGTCTAGGGACAGGGTCAAACTATGGCTACACCTTC

v_gene: TRBV9
j_gene: TRBJ1-6
d_gene: -
abundance: -
CDR3aa: CASSVGRDSYNSPLHF
CDR3nt: TGTGCCAGCAGCGTAGGGAGGGATAGCTATAATTCACCCCTCCACTTT

v_gene: TRBV18
j_gene: TRBJ1-1
d_gene: TRBD1
abundance: -
CDR3aa: CASSPGTEIMNTEAFF
CDR3nt: TGTGCCAGCTCACCAGGGACAGAGATTATGAACACTGAAGCTTTCTTT

v_gene: TRBV10-3
j_gene: TRBJ2-2
d_gene: -
abundance: -
CDR3aa: CAIPGHNTGELFF
CDR3nt: TGTGCCATACCGGGACACAACACCGGGGAGCTGTTTTTT

v_gene: TRBV3-1/TRBV3-2
j_gene: TRBJ2-2
d_gene: TRBD2
abundance: -
CDR3aa: CASSPSGRLTGELFF
CDR3nt: TGTGCCAGCAGCCCTAGCGGGCGGCTCACCGGGGAGCTGTTTTTT

v_gene: TRBV28
j_gene: TRBJ2-1
d_gene: -
abundance: once
CDR3aa: CASTPGPSYNEQFF
CDR3nt: TGTGCCAGCACCCCGGGCCCCTCCTACAATGAGCAGTTCTTC

v_gene: TRBV3-1/TRBV3-2
j_gene: TRBJ1-4
d_gene: -
abundance: -
CDR3aa: CASSQDLAGKLFF
CDR3nt: TGTGCCAGCAGCCAAGATCTTGCAGGAAAACTGTTTTTT

v_gene: TRBV7-6
j_gene: TRBJ1-2
d_gene: TRBD1
abundance: -
CDR3aa: CASGPGQNYGYTF
CDR3nt: TGTGCCAGCGGACCGGGACAGAACTATGGCTACACCTTC

v_gene: TRBV5-1
j_gene: TRBJ1-1
d_gene: TRBD1
abundance: -
CDR3aa: CASSLEGQGVTEAFF
CDR3nt: TGCGCCAGCAGCTTGGAGGGACAGGGGGTGACTGAAGCTTTCTTT

v_gene: TRBV5-4
j_gene: TRBJ2-7
d_gene: TRBD2
abundance: once
CDR3aa: CASSPTSGGPYEQYF
CDR3nt: TGTGCCAGCAGCCCGACTAGCGGGGGGCCCTACGAGCAGTACTTC

v_gene: TRBV5-4
j_gene: TRBJ2-5
d_gene: TRBD2
abundance: -
CDR3aa: CASSSGTSGETQYF
CDR3nt: TGTGCCAGCAGCTCTGGGACTAGCGGAGAGACCCAGTACTTC

v_gene: TRBV19
j_gene: TRBJ1-3
d_gene: -
abundance: -
CDR3aa: CASSNHLGRFSGNTIYF
CDR3nt: TGTGCCAGTAGTAACCACCTCGGACGGTTCTCTGGAAACACCATATATTTT

v_gene: TRBV5-1
j_gene: TRBJ2-2
d_gene: -
abundance: -
CDR3aa: CASSWTRQDTGELFF
CDR3nt: TGCGCCAGCAGCTGGACCAGGCAAGACACCGGGGAGCTGTTTTTT

v_gene: TRBV4-2
j_gene: TRBJ1-4
d_gene: TRBD1
abundance: -
CDR3aa: CASSQGQGNEKLFF
CDR3nt: TGTGCCAGCAGCCAAGGACAGGGGAACGAAAAACTGTTTTTT

v_gene: TRBV19
j_gene: TRBJ1-5
d_gene: -
abundance: -
CDR3aa: CASSIDGGGNQPQHF
CDR3nt: TGTGCCAGTAGTATAGATGGAGGCGGCAATCAGCCCCAGCATTTT

v_gene: TRBV19
j_gene: TRBJ1-1
d_gene: TRBD1
abundance: -
CDR3aa: CASRTDRGKTEAFF
CDR3nt: TGTGCCAGTAGGACAGACAGGGGGAAAACTGAAGCTTTCTTT

v_gene: TRBV4-3
j_gene: TRBJ1-4
d_gene: TRBD1
abundance: -
CDR3aa: CASSQDPGGDEKLFF
CDR3nt: TGCGCCAGCAGCCAAGATCCAGGGGGCGATGAAAAACTGTTTTTT

v_gene: TRBV27
j_gene: TRBJ1-2
d_gene: TRBD1
abundance: -
CDR3aa: CASSSGTGGYGYTF
CDR3nt: TGTGCCAGCAGTTCCGGGACAGGGGGATATGGCTACACCTTC

v_gene: TRBV15
j_gene: TRBJ2-7
d_gene: -
abundance: -
CDR3aa: CATSRVPRATHEQYF
CDR3nt: TGTGCCACCAGCAGAGTGCCCAGGGCGACCCACGAGCAGTACTTC

v_gene: TRBV6-6
j_gene: TRBJ1-5
d_gene: -
abundance: -
CDR3aa: CASRLGNQPQHF
CDR3nt: TGTGCCAGCAGATTGGGCAATCAGCCCCAGCATTTT

v_gene: TRBV4-2
j_gene: TRBJ2-7
d_gene: -
abundance: -
CDR3aa: CASSQVFDSGTEQYF
CDR3nt: TGTGCCAGCAGCCAAGTATTCGACAGTGGAACCGAGCAGTACTTC

v_gene: TRBV11-2
j_gene: TRBJ2-5
d_gene: -
abundance: -
CDR3aa: CASSLGVGGETQYF
CDR3nt: TGTGCCAGCAGCTTAGGAGTAGGGGGGGAGACCCAGTACTTC

v_gene: TRBV5-1
j_gene: TRBJ1-1
d_gene: TRBD1
abundance: -
CDR3aa: CASSLQGISTEAFF
CDR3nt: TGCGCCAGCAGCCTACAGGGGATTAGCACTGAAGCTTTCTTT

v_gene: TRBV10-2
j_gene: TRBJ2-7
d_gene: -
abundance: -
CDR3aa: CASSTGTRAREQYF
CDR3nt: TGCGCCAGCAGCACCGGGACACGGGCGAGGGAGCAGTACTTC

v_gene: TRBV29-1
j_gene: TRBJ1-4
d_gene: -
abundance: -
CDR3aa: CSVLTATNEKLFF
CDR3nt: TGCAGCGTTCTCACCGCAACTAATGAAAAACTGTTTTTT

v_gene: TRBV27
j_gene: TRBJ1-1
d_gene: TRBD1
abundance: -
CDR3aa: CASSFRAGGMNTEAFF
CDR3nt: TGTGCCAGCAGTTTTCGGGCAGGGGGCATGAACACTGAAGCTTTCTTT

v_gene: TRBV5-1
j_gene: TRBJ1-6
d_gene: -
abundance: -
CDR3aa: CASSARPTDSPLHF
CDR3nt: TGCGCCAGCAGCGCGCGGCCTACGGACTCACCCCTCCACTTT

v_gene: TRBV7-2
j_gene: TRBJ2-1
d_gene: -
abundance: few
CDR3aa: CASSSSLALAYNEQFF
CDR3nt: TGTGCCAGCAGCTCGAGTCTAGCCCTGGCTTACAATGAGCAGTTCTTC

v_gene: TRBV5-1
j_gene: TRBJ2-5
d_gene: TRBD2
abundance: -
CDR3aa: CASSLGISGGALQETQYF
CDR3nt: TGCGCCAGCAGCTTGGGGATTAGCGGGGGAGCCCTCCAAGAGACCCAGTACTTC

v_gene: TRBV2
j_gene: TRBJ2-3
d_gene: TRBD2
abundance: -
CDR3aa: CASSSLGAGGLTDTQYF
CDR3nt: TGTGCCAGCAGTTCCCTAGGAGCGGGAGGGCTCACAGATACGCAGTATTTT

v_gene: TRBV3-1/TRBV3-2
j_gene: TRBJ1-2
d_gene: TRBD1
abundance: -
CDR3aa: CASSQLYRGDYGYTF
CDR3nt: TGTGCCAGCAGCCAACTCTACAGGGGAGACTATGGCTACACCTTC

v_gene: TRBV28
j_gene: TRBJ1-4
d_gene: -
abundance: -
CDR3aa: CATDPVTPGEKLFF
CDR3nt: TGTGCCACCGACCCGGTCACCCCCGGGGAAAAACTGTTTTTT

v_gene: TRBV4-2
j_gene: TRBJ1-2
d_gene: -
abundance: -
CDR3aa: CASSQTDFGGYTF
CDR3nt: TGTGCCAGCAGCCAGACGGATTTTGGCGGCTACACCTTC

v_gene: TRBV7-9
j_gene: TRBJ1-3
d_gene: -
abundance: -
CDR3aa: CASSFSPSLGNTIYF
CDR3nt: TGTGCCAGCAGCTTTTCCCCTAGCCTTGGAAACACCATATATTTT

v_gene: TRBV9
j_gene: TRBJ2-2
d_gene: -
abundance: -
CDR3aa: CASSVGTTTGELFF
CDR3nt: TGTGCCAGCAGCGTAGGGACAACCACCGGGGAGCTGTTTTTT

v_gene: TRBV5-1
j_gene: TRBJ2-7
d_gene: -
abundance: -
CDR3aa: CASSSFGLDSYEQYF
CDR3nt: TGCGCCAGCAGCTCCTTCGGACTGGACTCCTACGAGCAGTACTTC

v_gene: TRBV2
j_gene: TRBJ2-6
d_gene: TRBD1
abundance: -
CDR3aa: CASSLSFGTAGANVLTF
CDR3nt: TGTGCCAGCAGTCTAAGTTTTGGGACAGCTGGGGCCAACGTCCTGACTTTC

v_gene: TRBV2
j_gene: TRBJ2-2
d_gene: -
abundance: -
CDR3aa: CASEWTRTGELFF
CDR3nt: TGTGCCAGCGAATGGACGAGGACCGGGGAGCTGTTTTTT

v_gene: TRBV18
j_gene: TRBJ1-4
d_gene: -
abundance: -
CDR3aa: CASSPGGRADEKLFF
CDR3nt: TGTGCCAGCTCACCGGGGGGTAGAGCGGATGAAAAACTGTTTTTT

v_gene: TRBV6-5
j_gene: TRBJ1-5
d_gene: -
abundance: -
CDR3aa: CASSPADDSNQPQHF
CDR3nt: TGTGCCAGCAGTCCGGCAGACGATAGCAATCAGCCCCAGCATTTT

v_gene: TRBV6-1
j_gene: TRBJ1-5
d_gene: TRBD1
abundance: -
CDR3aa: CASRELPGQGNQPQHF
CDR3nt: TGTGCCAGCAGGGAACTACCGGGACAGGGCAATCAGCCCCAGCATTTT

v_gene: TRBV7-9
j_gene: TRBJ1-4
d_gene: TRBD1
abundance: -
CDR3aa: CASSPPGTEYEKLFF
CDR3nt: TGTGCCAGCAGCCCCCCCGGGACAGAATATGAAAAACTGTTTTTT

v_gene: TRBV7-9
j_gene: TRBJ2-7
d_gene: TRBD1
abundance: -
CDR3aa: CASSLPPSEGTGSYEQYF
CDR3nt: TGTGCCAGCAGCTTACCCCCCTCAGAGGGGACAGGCTCCTACGAGCAGTACTTC

v_gene: TRBV5-6
j_gene: TRBJ2-3
d_gene: TRBD2
abundance: -
CDR3aa: CASSLAGGQGTDTQYF
CDR3nt: TGTGCCAGCAGCTTAGCGGGGGGGCAGGGCACAGATACGCAGTATTTT

v_gene: TRBV10-1
j_gene: TRBJ1-2
d_gene: -
abundance: -
CDR3aa: CASSEGLDYGYTF
CDR3nt: TGCGCCAGCAGTGAGGGACTGGACTATGGCTACACCTTC

v_gene: TRBV10-3
j_gene: TRBJ1-5
d_gene: TRBD1
abundance: once
CDR3aa: CATKGARGNQPQHF
CDR3nt: TGTGCCACTAAGGGGGCGCGGGGCAATCAGCCCCAGCATTTT

v_gene: TRBV6-6
j_gene: TRBJ2-5
d_gene: -
abundance: -
CDR3aa: CASSLNRDGQETQYF
CDR3nt: TGTGCCAGCAGCCTAAACCGGGACGGCCAAGAGACCCAGTACTTC

v_gene: TRBV19
j_gene: TRBJ2-3
d_gene: TRBD2
abundance: -
CDR3aa: CASSATSLSTDTQYF
CDR3nt: TGTGCCAGTAGTGCGACTAGCTTGAGCACAGATACGCAGTATTTT

v_gene: TRBV28
j_gene: TRBJ2-1
d_gene: -
abundance: -
CDR3aa: CASSNTGSHEQFF
CDR3nt: TGTGCCAGCAGTAATACGGGTTCCCATGAGCAGTTCTTC